This T cell receptor beta chain was identified in a study of cytomegalovirus exposure and HLA in healthy donors. Study-wide results and caveats: Listed as cytomegalovirus-associated were 150 to 200 TCR beta chains. In vitro assays verified that three CMV-associated chains recognized CMV antigens specifically.

Germline V CDR1 and CDR2: MNHNY, SVGAGI (reference sequence). The CDR3 has 12 residues. Unmatched junction bases numbered 2, after V lost 6 bases and J lost 4 bases. Some clones are missing from TCRdb's copy, which holds only in-frame ones; the method was immunoSEQ multiplex PCR. The table has some 110,000 clones, roughly nine tenths seen once. Concerning this clone: Its antigen is unknown.

The specimen sequenced was PBMCs. V and J are TRBV6-6 and TRBJ1-1, with 7 bases fitting TRBD1. This sequence originates from a woman aged 18-29 years in good health and CMV-seropositive. The CDR3: CASRQGSTEAFF. CDR3 coding DNA: TGTGCCAGCAGACAGGGGAGCACTGAAGCTTTCTTT.